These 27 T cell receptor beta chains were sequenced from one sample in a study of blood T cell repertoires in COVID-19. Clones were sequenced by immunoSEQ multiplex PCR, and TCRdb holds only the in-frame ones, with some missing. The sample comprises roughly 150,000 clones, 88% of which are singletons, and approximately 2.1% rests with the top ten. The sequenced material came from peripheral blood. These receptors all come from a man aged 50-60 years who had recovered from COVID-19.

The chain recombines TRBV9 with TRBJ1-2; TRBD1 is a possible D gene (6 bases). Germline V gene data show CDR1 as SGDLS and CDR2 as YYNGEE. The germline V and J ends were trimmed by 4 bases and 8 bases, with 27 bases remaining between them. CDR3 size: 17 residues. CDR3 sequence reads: CASSWPADSDSLRGYTF. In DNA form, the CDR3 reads TGTGCCAGCAGCTGGCCAGCGGACAGCGATTCCCTGAGAGGCTACACCTTC.

The CDR3 DNA follows: TGTGCCATCAGTGACCGGGACAGGGGTAATTCACCCCTCCACTTT. Translation gives CAISDRDRGNSPLHF. This chain links TRBV10-3 with TRBJ1-6, with 10 bases aligning to TRBD1. Germline values: CDR1 ENHRY, CDR2 SYGVKD. There are 15 residues in the CDR3. V shed 3 bases, J shed 6 bases, and the junction held 2 bases outside the gene matches.

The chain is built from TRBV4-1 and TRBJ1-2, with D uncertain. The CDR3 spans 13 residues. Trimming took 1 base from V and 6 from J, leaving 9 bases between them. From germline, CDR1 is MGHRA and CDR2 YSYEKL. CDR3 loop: CASSQVSGDGYTF. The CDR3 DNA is TGCGCCAGCAGCCAAGTGTCAGGCGATGGCTACACCTTC.

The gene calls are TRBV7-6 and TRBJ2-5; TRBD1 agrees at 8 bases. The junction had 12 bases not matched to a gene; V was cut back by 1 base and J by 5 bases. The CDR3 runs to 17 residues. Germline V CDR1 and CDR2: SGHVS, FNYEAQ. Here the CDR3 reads CASSLGTGLLYRETQYF. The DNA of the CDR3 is TGTGCCAGCAGCTTAGGGACAGGGCTCTTGTATCGGGAGACCCAGTACTTC.

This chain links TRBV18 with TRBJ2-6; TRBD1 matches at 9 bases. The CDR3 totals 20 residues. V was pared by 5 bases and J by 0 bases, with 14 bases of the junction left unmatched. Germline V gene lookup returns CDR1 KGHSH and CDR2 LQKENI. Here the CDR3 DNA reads TGTGCCAGCTCATCCCTCTGGGGACAGGGTTCTGGCTCTGGGGCCAACGTCCTGACTTTC. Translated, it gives CASSSLWGQGSGSGANVLTF.

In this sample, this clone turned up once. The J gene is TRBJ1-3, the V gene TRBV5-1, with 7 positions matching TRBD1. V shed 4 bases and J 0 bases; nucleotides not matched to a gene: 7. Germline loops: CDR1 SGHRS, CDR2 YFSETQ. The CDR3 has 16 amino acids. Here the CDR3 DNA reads TGCGCCAGCAGCCCGGGGACAGTGGGCTCTGGAAACACCATATATTTT. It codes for CASSPGTVGSGNTIYF.

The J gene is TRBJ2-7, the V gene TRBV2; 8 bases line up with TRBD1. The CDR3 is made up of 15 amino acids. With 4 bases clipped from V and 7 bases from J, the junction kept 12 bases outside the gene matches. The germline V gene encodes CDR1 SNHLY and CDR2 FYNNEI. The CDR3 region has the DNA TGTGCCAGCAGTGGGGGCGCCGGGACAGGTGAAGAGCAGTACTTC. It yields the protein CASSGGAGTGEEQYF.

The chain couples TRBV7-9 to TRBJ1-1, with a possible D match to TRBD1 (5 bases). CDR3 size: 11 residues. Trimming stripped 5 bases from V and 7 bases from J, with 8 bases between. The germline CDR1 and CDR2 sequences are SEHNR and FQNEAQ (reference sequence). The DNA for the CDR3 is TGTGCCAGCAGCGCGGGACTTGAAGCTTTCTTT. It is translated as CASSAGLEAFF. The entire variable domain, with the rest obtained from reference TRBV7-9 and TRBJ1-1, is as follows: DTGVSQNPRHKITKRGQNVTFRCDPISEHNRLYWYRQTLGQGPEFLTYFQNEAQLEKSRLLSDRFSAERPKGSFSTLEIQRTEQGDSAMYLCASSAGLEAFFGQGTRLTVV.

The DNA of the CDR3 is TGTGCCAGCAGCTCTAACCCTCCAGCGGGAAGCCGAGGGGGGGAGCAGTTCTTC. Its translation: CASSSNPPAGSRGGEQFF. The genes are TRBV7-3 and TRBJ2-1, with D possibly being TRBD2 (7 bases). Trimming took 4 bases from V and 10 from J, leaving 29 bases between them. This CDR3 is 18 amino acids long. Germline V gives CDR1 SGHTA, CDR2 FQGTGA.

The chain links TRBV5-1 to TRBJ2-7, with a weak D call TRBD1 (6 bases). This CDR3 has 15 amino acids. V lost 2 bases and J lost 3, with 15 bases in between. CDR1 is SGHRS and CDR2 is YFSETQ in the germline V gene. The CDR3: CASSLNGQSLYEQYF. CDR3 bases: TGCGCCAGCAGCTTAAACGGACAGAGTCTCTACGAGCAGTACTTC. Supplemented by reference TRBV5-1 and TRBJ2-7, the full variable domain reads KAGVTQTPRYLIKTRGQQVTLSCSPISGHRSVSWYQQTPGQGLQFLFEYFSETQRNKGNFPGRFSGRQFSNSRSEMNVSTLELGDSALYLCASSLNGQSLYEQYFGPGTRLTVT.

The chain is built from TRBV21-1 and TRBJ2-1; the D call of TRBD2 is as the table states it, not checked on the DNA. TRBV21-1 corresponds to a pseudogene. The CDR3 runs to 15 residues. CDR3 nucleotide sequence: TGTGCCAGCAGCAACTATAACGGGAGTAGGCATGAGCAGTTCTTC. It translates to CASSNYNGSRHEQFF.

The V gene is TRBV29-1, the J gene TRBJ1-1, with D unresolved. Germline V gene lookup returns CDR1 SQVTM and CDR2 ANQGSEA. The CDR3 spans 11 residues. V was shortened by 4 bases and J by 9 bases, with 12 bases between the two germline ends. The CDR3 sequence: CSVGSRNKAFF. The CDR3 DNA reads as TGCAGCGTTGGATCTCGAAACAAAGCTTTCTTT.

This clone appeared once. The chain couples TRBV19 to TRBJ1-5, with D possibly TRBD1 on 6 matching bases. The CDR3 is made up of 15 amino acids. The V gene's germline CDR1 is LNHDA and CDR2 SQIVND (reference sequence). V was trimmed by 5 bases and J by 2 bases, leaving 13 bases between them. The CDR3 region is CASSALTGGNQPQHF. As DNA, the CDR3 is TGTGCCAGTAGTGCGCTGACAGGAGGCAATCAGCCCCAGCATTTT.

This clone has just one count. The CDR3, as DNA: TGTGCCAGCAGTTACGGAGCCTCCACAGATACGCAGTATTTT. The encoded protein is CASSYGASTDTQYF. The V and J genes are TRBV6-2 or TRBV6-3 and TRBJ2-3; D remains unclear. In germline, CDR1 is MNHEY, CDR2 SVGEGT. Trimming pared 2 bases from V and 2 bases from J, leaving 8 bases between. This CDR3 spans 14 amino acids.

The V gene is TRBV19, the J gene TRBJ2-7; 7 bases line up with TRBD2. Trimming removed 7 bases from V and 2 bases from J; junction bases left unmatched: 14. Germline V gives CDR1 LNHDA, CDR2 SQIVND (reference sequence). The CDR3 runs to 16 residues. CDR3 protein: CASTRLGGQGPYEQYF. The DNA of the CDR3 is TGTGCCAGTACCCGGCTGGGAGGGCAGGGCCCCTACGAGCAGTACTTC. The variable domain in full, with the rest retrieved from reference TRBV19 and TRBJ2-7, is DGGITQSPKYLFRKEGQNVTLSCEQNLNHDAMYWYRQDPGQGLRLIYYSQIVNDFQKGDIAEGYSVSREKKESFPLTVTSAQKNPTAFYLCASTRLGGQGPYEQYFGPGTRLTVT.

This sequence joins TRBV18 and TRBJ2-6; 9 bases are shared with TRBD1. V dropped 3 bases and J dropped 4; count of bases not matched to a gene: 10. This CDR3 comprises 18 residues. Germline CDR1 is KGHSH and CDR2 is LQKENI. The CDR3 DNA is TGTGCCAGCTCACCGACTCAACAGGGGGCGCAAGGGGCCAACGTCCTGACTTTC. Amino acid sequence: CASSPTQQGAQGANVLTF. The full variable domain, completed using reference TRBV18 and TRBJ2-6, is NAGVMQNPRHLVRRRGQEARLRCSPMKGHSHVYWYRQLPEEGLKFMVYLQKENIIDESGMPKERFSAEFPKEGPSILRIQQVVRGDSAAYFCASSPTQQGAQGANVLTFGAGSRLTVL.

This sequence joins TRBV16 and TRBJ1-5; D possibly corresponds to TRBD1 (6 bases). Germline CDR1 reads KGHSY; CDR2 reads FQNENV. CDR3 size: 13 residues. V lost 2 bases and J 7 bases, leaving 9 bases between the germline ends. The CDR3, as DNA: TGTGCCAGCAGCCAACAGGGGAACCAGCCCCAGCATTTT. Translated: CASSQQGNQPQHF.

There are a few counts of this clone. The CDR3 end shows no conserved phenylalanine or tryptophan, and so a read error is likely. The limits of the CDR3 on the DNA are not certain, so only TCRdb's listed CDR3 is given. CDR3 residues: CASNVVNRVIC. The chain is built from TRBV7-8 and TRBJ1-4; the table assigns TRBD1, which was not confirmed against the DNA. With termini counted, the CDR3 has 11 amino acids. Germline V lookup: CDR1 SGHVS, CDR2 FQNEAQ.

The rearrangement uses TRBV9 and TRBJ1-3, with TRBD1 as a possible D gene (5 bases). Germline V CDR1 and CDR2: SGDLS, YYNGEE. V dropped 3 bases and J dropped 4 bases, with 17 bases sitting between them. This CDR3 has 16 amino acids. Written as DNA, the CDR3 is TGTGCCAGCAGCGGGGACTTCGGGGGACCCGGAAACACCATATATTTT. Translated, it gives CASSGDFGGPGNTIYF.

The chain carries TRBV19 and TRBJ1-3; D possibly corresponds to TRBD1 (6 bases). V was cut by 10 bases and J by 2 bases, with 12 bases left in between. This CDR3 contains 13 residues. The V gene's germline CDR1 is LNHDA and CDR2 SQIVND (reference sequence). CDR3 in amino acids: CATTRDTGNTIYF. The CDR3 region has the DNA TGTGCCACAACCCGGGACACTGGAAACACCATATATTTT.

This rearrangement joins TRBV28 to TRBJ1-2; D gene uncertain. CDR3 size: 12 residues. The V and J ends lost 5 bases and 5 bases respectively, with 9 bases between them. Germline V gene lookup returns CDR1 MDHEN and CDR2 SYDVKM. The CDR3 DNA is TGTGCCAGCAGTGAGACATCGTATGGCTACACCTTC. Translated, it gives CASSETSYGYTF.

The CDR3 here is CASSLAAGADGYTF. The CDR3 DNA reads TGTGCCAGCAGCTTAGCGGCAGGGGCGGATGGCTACACCTTC. J is TRBJ1-2 and V is TRBV7-2, with D possibly being TRBD1 (6 bases). CDR3 length: 14 residues. The V and J ends lost 0 bases and 6 bases respectively, with 11 bases between them. CDR1 and CDR2 (germline): SGHTA, FQGNSA.

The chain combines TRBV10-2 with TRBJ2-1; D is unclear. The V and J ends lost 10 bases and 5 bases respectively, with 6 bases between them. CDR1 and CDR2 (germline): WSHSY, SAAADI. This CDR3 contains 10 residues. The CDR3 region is CATLHNEQFF. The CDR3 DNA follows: TGCGCCACCCTCCACAATGAGCAGTTCTTC.

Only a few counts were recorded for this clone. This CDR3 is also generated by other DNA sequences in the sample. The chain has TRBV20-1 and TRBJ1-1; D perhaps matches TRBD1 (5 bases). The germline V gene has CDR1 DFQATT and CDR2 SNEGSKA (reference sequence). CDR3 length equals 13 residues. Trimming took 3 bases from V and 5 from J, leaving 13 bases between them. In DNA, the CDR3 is TGCAGTGCTAGTTTAGGCAGGGATACTGAAGCTTTCTTT. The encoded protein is CSASLGRDTEAFF.

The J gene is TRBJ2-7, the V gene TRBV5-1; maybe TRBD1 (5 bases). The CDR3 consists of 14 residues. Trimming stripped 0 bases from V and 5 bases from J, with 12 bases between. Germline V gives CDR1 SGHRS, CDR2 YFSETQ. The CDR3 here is CASSLGQGAHEQYF. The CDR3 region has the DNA TGCGCCAGCAGCTTGGGGCAGGGTGCGCACGAGCAGTACTTC.

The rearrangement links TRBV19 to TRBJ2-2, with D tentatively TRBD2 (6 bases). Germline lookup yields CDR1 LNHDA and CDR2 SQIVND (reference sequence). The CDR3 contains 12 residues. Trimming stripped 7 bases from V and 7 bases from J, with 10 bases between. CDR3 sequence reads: CASTIGGGELFF. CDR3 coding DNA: TGTGCCAGTACCATCGGGGGCGGGGAGCTGTTTTTT.

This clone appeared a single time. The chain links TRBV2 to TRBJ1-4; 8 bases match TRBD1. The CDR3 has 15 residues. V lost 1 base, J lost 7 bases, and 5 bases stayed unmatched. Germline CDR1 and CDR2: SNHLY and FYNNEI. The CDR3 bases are TGTGCCAGCAGTGAAGGGACAGGGCGTGGTGAAAAACTGTTTTTT. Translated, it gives CASSEGTGRGEKLFF.